This TCR beta chain was profiled in a study of Ad26.COV2.S vaccination and SARS-CoV-2 variants. Overall study context: Into the muscle, Ad26.COV2.S was dosed once or twice, 56 days apart.

Treatment meaning: 15 to 20 received Ad26.COV2.S at low or high dose, single or two shots; 5 received placebo; per-sample allocation not given. Sampling took place 63 days after the first vaccine or placebo injection. In Boston, the donor was an adult between 18-55 years of age. Comments on this clone: Antigen unknown.

The CDR3 has 14 residues. The ends lost 4 bases at V and 8 bases at J; junction bases unmatched: 7. CDR1 is MDHEN and CDR2 is SYDVKM in the germline V gene. Data came from immunoSEQ multiplex PCR; TCRdb stores just in-frame clones and leaves some out. The sample consists of a few hundred thousand clones, 70% to 90% of them appearing once. The study's findings and limits: Across vaccine and placebo recipients, the breadth of non-spike TCRs was similar.

Sequencing used peripheral blood, obtained in a trial of Ad26.COV2.S vaccine versus placebo. This receptor was obtained from a person aged 18-60 years who received the Ad26.COV2.S COVID-19 vaccine or a placebo. The V gene is TRBV28, the J gene TRBJ1-2; 10 bases fit TRBD1. CDR3 nucleotide sequence: TGTGCCAGCAGTTCGACAGGGGGCGCTCGGGGCTACACCTTC. This sequence encodes CASSSTGGARGYTF.